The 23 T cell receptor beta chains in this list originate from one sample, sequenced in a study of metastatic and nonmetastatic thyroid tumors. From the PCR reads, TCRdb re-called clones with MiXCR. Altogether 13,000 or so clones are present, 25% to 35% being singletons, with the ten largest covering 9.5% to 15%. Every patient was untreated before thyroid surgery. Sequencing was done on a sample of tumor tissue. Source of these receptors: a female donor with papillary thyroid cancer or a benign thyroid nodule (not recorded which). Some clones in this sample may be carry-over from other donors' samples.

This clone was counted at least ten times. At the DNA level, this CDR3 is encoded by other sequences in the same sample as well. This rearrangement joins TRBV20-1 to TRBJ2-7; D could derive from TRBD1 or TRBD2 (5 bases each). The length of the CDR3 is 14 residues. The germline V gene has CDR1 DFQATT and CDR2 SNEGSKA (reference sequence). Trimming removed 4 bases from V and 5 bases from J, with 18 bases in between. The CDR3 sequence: CSATPGPRSDEQYF. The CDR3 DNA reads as TGCAGTGCTACTCCGGGGCCCAGATCGGACGAGCAGTACTTC.

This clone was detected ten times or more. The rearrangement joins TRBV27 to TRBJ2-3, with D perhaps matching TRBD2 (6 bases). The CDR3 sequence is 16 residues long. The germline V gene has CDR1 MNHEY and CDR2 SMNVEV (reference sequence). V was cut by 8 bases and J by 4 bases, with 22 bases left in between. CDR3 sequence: CASAHATSQAPDTQYF. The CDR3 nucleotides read TGTGCCAGCGCCCACGCGACTAGTCAGGCCCCAGATACGCAGTATTTT.

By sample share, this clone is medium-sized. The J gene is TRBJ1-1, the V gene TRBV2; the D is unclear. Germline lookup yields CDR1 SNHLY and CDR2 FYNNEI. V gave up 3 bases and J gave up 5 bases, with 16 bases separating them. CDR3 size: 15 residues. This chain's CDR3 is CASSDVSWSGTEAFF. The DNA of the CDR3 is TGTGCCAGCAGTGATGTTTCCTGGTCTGGGACTGAAGCTTTCTTT.

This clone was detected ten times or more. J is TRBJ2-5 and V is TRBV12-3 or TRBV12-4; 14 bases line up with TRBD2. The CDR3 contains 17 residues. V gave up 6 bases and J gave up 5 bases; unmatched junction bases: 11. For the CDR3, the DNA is TGTGCCAGCAGCCCCGGGACTAGCGGGAGTCCCAGTGAGACCCAGTACTTC. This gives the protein CASSPGTSGSPSETQYF.

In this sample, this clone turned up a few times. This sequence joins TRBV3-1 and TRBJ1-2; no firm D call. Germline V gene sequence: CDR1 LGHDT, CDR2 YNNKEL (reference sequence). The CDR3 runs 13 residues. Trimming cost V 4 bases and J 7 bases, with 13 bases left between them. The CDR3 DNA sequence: TGTGCCAGCAGCCCCGGGGAAGAGGCTGGCTACACCTTC. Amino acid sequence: CASSPGEEAGYTF. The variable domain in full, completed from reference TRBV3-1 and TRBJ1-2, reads DTAVSQTPKYLVTQMGNDKSIKCEQNLGHDTMYWYKQDSKKFLKIMFSYNNKELIINETVPNRFSPKSPDKAHLNLHINSLELGDSAVYFCASSPGEEAGYTFGSGTRLTVV.

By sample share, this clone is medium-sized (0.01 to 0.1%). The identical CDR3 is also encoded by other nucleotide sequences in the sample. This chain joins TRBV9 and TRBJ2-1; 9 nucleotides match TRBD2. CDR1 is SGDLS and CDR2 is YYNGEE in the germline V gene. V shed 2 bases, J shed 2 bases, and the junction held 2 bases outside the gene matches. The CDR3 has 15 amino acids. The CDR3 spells CASSVTSGAYNEQFF. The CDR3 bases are TGTGCCAGCAGCGTGACTAGCGGCGCCTACAATGAGCAGTTCTTC.

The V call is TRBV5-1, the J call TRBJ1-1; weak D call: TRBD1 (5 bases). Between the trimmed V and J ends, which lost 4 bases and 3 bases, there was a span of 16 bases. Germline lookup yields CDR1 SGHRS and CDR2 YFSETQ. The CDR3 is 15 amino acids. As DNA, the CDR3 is TGCGCCAGCAGCCTGGACGGGACGACGGACACTGAAGCTTTCTTT. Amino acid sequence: CASSLDGTTDTEAFF.

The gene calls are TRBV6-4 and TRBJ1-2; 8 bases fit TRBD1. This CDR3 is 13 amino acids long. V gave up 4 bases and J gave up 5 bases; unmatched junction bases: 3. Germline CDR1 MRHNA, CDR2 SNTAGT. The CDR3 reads CASSAGQGYGYTF. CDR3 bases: TGTGCCAGCAGTGCCGGACAGGGATATGGCTACACCTTC.

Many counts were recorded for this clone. The DNA for the CDR3 is TGTGCCAGCAGGTCACGACAAGAGACCCAGTACTTC. Translated, it gives CASRSRQETQYF. The rearrangement links TRBV12-3 or TRBV12-4 to TRBJ2-5; D gene uncertain. V dropped 6 bases and J dropped 2 bases, with 7 bases sitting between them. CDR3 length equals 12 residues.

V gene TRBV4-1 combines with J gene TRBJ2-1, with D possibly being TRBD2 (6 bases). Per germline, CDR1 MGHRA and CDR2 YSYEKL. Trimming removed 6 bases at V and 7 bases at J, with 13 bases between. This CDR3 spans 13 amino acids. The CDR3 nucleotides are TGCGCCAGCAGGCCAAAGAGCGGGAATGAGCAGTTCTTC. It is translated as CASRPKSGNEQFF.

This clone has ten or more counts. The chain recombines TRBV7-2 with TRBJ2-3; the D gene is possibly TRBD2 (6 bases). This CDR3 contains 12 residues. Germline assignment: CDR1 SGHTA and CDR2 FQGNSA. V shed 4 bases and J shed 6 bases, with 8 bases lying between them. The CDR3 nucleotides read TGTGCCAGCAGCTCGGGAGTTGATACGCAGTATTTT. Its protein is CASSSGVDTQYF.

CDR3 nucleotides: TGTGCCACCAGCTTTGGACTAGCGGGCACCCAAGAGACCCAGTACTTC. As protein: CATSFGLAGTQETQYF. The rearrangement links TRBV15 to TRBJ2-5; 11 bases agree with TRBD2. The CDR3 is 16 amino acids. J lost 1 base, V lost 5 bases, and 6 bases had no gene match. CDR1 is LNHNV, CDR2 YYDKDF, per germline (reference sequence).

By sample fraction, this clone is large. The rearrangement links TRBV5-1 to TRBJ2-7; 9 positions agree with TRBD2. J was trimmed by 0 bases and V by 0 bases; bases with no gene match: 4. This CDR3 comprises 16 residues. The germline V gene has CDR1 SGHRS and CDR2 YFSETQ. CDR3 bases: TGCGCCAGCAGCTTGGTGGCGGGAGGGAGCTCCTACGAGCAGTACTTC. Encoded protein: CASSLVAGGSSYEQYF.

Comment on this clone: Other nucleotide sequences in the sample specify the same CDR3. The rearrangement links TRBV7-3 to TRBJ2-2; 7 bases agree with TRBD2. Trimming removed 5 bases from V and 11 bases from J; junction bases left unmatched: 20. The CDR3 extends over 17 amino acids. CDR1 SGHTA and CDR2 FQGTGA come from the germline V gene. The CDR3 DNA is TGTGCCAGCAGCCCCCGCGCGGGGGTTATCCTTCCTGGTGAGCTGTTTTTT. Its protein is CASSPRAGVILPGELFF.

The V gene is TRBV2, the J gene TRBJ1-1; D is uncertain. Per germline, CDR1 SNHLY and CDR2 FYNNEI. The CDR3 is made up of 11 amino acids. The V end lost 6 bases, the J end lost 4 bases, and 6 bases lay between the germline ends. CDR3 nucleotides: TGTGCCAGCAGGTGGGTCACTGAAGCTTTCTTT. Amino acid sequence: CASRWVTEAFF.

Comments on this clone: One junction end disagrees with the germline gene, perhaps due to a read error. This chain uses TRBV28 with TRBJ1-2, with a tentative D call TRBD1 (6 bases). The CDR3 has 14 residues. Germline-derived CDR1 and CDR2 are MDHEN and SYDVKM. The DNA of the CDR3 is TGTGCCGGCAGTGCCCCGGACAGTTCTTATGGCTACACCTTC. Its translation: CAGSAPDSSYGYTF.

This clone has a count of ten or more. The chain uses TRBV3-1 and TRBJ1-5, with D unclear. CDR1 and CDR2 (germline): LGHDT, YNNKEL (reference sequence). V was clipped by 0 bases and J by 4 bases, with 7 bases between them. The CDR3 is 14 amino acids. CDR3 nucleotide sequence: TGTGCCAGCAGCCAAGATTGGGGAAATCAGCCCCAGCATTTT. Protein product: CASSQDWGNQPQHF.

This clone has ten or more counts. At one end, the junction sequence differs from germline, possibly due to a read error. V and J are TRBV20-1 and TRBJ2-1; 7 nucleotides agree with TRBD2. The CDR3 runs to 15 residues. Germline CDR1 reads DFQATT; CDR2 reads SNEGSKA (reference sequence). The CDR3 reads CSAGDRDYPMGEQFF. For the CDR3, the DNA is TGCAGTGCTGGAGACCGGGACTACCCCATGGGTGAGCAGTTCTTC.

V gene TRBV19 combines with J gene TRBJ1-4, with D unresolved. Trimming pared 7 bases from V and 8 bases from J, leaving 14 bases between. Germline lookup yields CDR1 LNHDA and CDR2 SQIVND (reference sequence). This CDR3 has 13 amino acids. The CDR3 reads CASMLGPHEKLFF. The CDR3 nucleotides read TGTGCCAGTATGTTGGGTCCCCACGAAAAACTGTTTTTT. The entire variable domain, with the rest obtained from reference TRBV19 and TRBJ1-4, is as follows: DGGITQSPKYLFRKEGQNVTLSCEQNLNHDAMYWYRQDPGQGLRLIYYSQIVNDFQKGDIAEGYSVSREKKESFPLTVTSAQKNPTAFYLCASMLGPHEKLFFGSGTQLSVL.

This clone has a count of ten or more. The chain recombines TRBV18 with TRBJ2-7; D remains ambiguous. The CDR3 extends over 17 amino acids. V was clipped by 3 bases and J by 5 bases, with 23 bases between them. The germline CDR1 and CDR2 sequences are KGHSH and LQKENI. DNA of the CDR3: TGTGCCAGCTCACCCCTACAGTCGACTTTTTGGCGAAACGAGCAGTACTTC. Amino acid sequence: CASSPLQSTFWRNEQYF.

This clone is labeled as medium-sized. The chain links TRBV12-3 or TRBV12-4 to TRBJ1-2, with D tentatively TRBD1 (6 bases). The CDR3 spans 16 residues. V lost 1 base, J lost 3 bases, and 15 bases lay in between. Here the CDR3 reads CASSLGTYGTYYGYTF. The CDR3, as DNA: TGTGCCAGCAGTTTAGGAACGTACGGGACATACTATGGCTACACCTTC.

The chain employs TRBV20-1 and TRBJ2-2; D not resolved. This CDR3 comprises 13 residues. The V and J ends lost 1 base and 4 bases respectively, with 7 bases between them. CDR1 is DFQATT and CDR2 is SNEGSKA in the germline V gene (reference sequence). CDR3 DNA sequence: TGCAGTGCTAGAGGACACCTCACCGGGGAGCTGTTTTTT. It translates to CSARGHLTGELFF.

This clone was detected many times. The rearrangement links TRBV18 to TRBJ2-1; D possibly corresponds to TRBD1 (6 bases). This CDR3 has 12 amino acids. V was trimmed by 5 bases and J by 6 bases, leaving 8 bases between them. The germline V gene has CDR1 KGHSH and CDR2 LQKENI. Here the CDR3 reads CASSVGGNEQFF. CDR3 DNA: TGTGCCAGCTCAGTAGGGGGCAATGAGCAGTTCTTC.